The T cell receptor (beta chain) under discussion was sequenced for a study of long-term antiretroviral therapy in people with HIV. V was clipped by 7 bases and J by 3 bases; unmatched bases: 14. This CDR3 is 18 amino acids long. Looked up from germline, CDR1 is MNHEY and CDR2 is SMNVEV (reference sequence). Remarks on this clone: Its antigen is unknown.

At minimum, one pre-ART and two post-ART PBMC samples were obtained from each donor. Samples held about 0.9-11 million cryopreserved PBMC, and DNA extraction followed. The study, taken as a whole, reports: Diversity went up after ART and still fell short of transplant donor controls. CDR3 lengths in HIV samples spanned a narrower range than controls.

Running of the v3.0 immunoSEQ assay took place at survey level. Method: immunoSEQ multiplex PCR; TCRdb's copy keeps in-frame clones and lacks some. Counted here are about 25,000 clones, roughly 79% occurring once; the ten biggest clones make up roughly 11%. The TCR originated in a man aged 25-45 years with HIV. This specimen consisted of unsorted PBMCs, obtained 2.1 years after starting antiretroviral therapy. The gene calls are TRBV27 and TRBJ2-2; 10 bases align to TRBD1. The CDR3 reads CASTLGQGYTADTGELFF. In DNA, the CDR3 is TGTGCCAGCACTCTGGGACAGGGGTATACCGCGGACACCGGGGAGCTGTTTTTT.